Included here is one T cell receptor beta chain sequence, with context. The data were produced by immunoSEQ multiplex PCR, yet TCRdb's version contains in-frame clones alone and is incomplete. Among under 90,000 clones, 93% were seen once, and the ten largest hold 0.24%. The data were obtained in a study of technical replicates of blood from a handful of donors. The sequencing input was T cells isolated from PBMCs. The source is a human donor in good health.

For the CDR3, the DNA is TGTGCCAGCAGCGCCACTGTTAAGGGGGCTAGCTCCTACGAGCAGTACTTC. This gives the protein CASSATVKGASSYEQYF. The V gene is TRBV7-8, the J gene TRBJ2-7, with 7 bases that match TRBD1. V gave up 5 bases and J gave up 0 bases; unmatched junction bases: 13. CDR3 length equals 17 residues. Germline V gene data show CDR1 as SGHVS and CDR2 as FQNEAQ. The variable domain in full, with the rest retrieved from reference TRBV7-8 and TRBJ2-7, is GAGVSQSPRYKVAKRGQDVALRCDPISGHVSLFWYQQALGQGPEFLTYFQNEAQLDKSGLPSDRFFAERPEGSVSTLKIQRTQQEDSAVYLCASSATVKGASSYEQYFGPGTRLTVT.